Following are 7 T cell receptor beta chains from one sample sequenced in a study of T cell repertoires in cytomegalovirus infection. Their antigen targets remain unknown. A single record per CDR3 protein comes from TCRdb applying MiXCR to the reads. The data show some 940,000 distinct CDR3 sequences, 30% to 40% seen once. The sequences come from cultured CD8+ T cells from PBMCs, collected from culture after CMV antigen stimulation. Receptor source: a human donor in good health (CMV status not recorded). Some clones in this sample may be carry-over from other donors' samples.

Only a few counts were recorded for this clonotype. This chain joins TRBV10-3 and TRBJ2-3; 11 positions match TRBD2. The germline CDR1 and CDR2 sequences are ENHRY and SYGVKD. The CDR3 length is 21 residues. Trimming at V came to 4 bases and at J to 0 bases, leaving 18 bases not matched to a gene. The CDR3 sequence: CAISVGIGTSGSLISTDTQYF. The DNA of the CDR3 is TGTGCCATCAGTGTAGGTATTGGAACTAGCGGGAGCCTCATCAGCACAGATACGCAGTATTTT.

This clonotype appeared a few times. V gene TRBV27 combines with J gene TRBJ1-2; TRBD1 matches 7 bases. Germline CDR1 MNHEY, CDR2 SMNVEV (reference sequence). The CDR3 covers 14 residues. The trim removed 0 bases at V and 8 bases at J, leaving 6 bases unmatched. For the CDR3, the DNA is TGTGCCAGCAGTTTATCCCGGACAGGTAGCGGCTACACCTTC. Its translation is CASSLSRTGSGYTF.

This clonotype was recorded a few times. The rearrangement joins TRBV27 to TRBJ1-6; D uncertain. Trimming stripped 5 bases from V and 8 bases from J, with 16 bases between. Germline assignment: CDR1 MNHEY and CDR2 SMNVEV (reference sequence). This CDR3 has 15 residues. The CDR3 DNA follows: TGTGCCAGCAGTCCTCTCGACACGGTAGATTCACCCCTCCACTTT. This sequence encodes CASSPLDTVDSPLHF.

The chain links TRBV11-1 to TRBJ2-7, with no clear D. This CDR3 comprises 11 residues. V was pared by 7 bases and J by 7 bases, with 11 bases between. The germline V gene encodes CDR1 SGHAT and CDR2 FQDESV (reference sequence). The CDR3 loop reads CASNSLGEQYV. The CDR3 DNA reads TGTGCCAGCAACTCATTAGGGGAGCAGTACGTC.

This clonotype was detected once. The chain joins TRBV6-2 or TRBV6-3 to TRBJ2-2; D remains unclear. Germline CDR1 reads MNHEY; CDR2 reads SVGEGT. This CDR3 region has 15 residues. V lost 3 bases, J lost 7 bases, and 15 bases lay in between. The CDR3 loop is CASSYVVLGDGELFF. The CDR3 DNA reads TGTGCCAGCAGTTATGTGGTCCTAGGAGACGGGGAGCTGTTTTTT.

The sample holds a few counts of this clonotype. The J gene is TRBJ1-1, the V gene TRBV5-1; D is ambiguous. The germline V and J ends were trimmed by 0 bases and 0 bases, with 6 bases remaining between them. This CDR3 is built from 14 residues. Germline V lookup: CDR1 SGHRS, CDR2 YFSETQ. For the CDR3, the DNA is TGCGCCAGCAGCTTGGGGCTTCTGAACACTGAAGCTTTCTTT. It translates to CASSLGLLNTEAFF.

The chain carries TRBV3-1 and TRBJ1-2; possibly TRBD1 for D (5 bases). Deletions cut 4 bases from V and 4 bases from J, with 22 bases between. The CDR3 has 17 residues. CDR1 and CDR2 (germline): LGHDT, YNNKEL (reference sequence). The DNA for the CDR3 is TGTGCCAGCAGCCCCGGCCAGGGAGGAACCCCTGGCTATGGCTACACCTTC. Translation gives CASSPGQGGTPGYGYTF.